This TCR beta chain was obtained from a study of cytomegalovirus exposure and HLA in healthy donors. A remark on this clone: Its cognate antigen is unknown.

The CDR3 length is 14 residues. The V gene's germline CDR1 is SEHNR and CDR2 FQNEAQ (reference sequence). The V and J ends lost 5 bases and 1 base respectively, with 8 bases between them. Vbeta (60) and Jbeta (13) primers were used in the PCR. Profiled with immunoSEQ multiplex PCR; TCRdb holds only in-frame clones, not every one. The table counts about 210,000 clones; roughly 0.98% lies in the top ten. Findings and caveats of the study: Some highly shared sequence variants likely arose as a pipeline artifact.

The sequencing sample was made of PBMCs. The chain employs TRBV7-9 and TRBJ2-2; D is perhaps TRBD2 (5 bases). This receptor was taken from a woman between 25 and 40 years old in good health and CMV-seropositive. Here the CDR3 reads CASSHRENTGELFF. The CDR3, as DNA: TGTGCCAGCAGCCACCGGGAGAACACCGGGGAGCTGTTTTTT.